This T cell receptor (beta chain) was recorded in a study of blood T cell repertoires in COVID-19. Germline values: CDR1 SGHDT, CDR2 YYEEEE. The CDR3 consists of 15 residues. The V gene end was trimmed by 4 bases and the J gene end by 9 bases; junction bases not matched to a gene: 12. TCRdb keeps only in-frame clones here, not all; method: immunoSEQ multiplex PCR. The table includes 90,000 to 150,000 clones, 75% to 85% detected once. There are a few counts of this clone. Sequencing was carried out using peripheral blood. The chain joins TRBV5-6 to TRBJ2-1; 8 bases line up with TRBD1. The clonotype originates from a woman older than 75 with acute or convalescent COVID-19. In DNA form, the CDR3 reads TGTGCCAGCAGCCTTCAGGGACAGGTTTCGGCTGAGCAGTTCTTC. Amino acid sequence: CASSLQGQVSAEQFF.